The source of this T cell receptor beta chain is a study of blood T cell repertoires in COVID-19. Study summary: Whether acute or convalescent, the COVID-19 samples came from the United States, Italy and Spain.

Categorization into cohorts depended on clinical history that participants reported. The CDR3 runs to 13 residues. The V gene's germline CDR1 is GTSNPN and CDR2 SVGIG (reference sequence). With 0 bases removed from V and 5 bases from J, the gap between germline ends came to 10 bases. The table came from immunoSEQ multiplex PCR; TCRdb's copy has only in-frame clones and leaves some out. Of about 220,000 clones listed, roughly 84% are singletons. The sequencing sample was made of PBMCs or T cells enriched from blood (not recorded which). V is TRBV30 and J is TRBJ1-1; D gene uncertain. The clonotype originates from a woman aged 40-49 years who had recovered from COVID-19. CDR3 nucleotide sequence: TGTGCCTGGAGTGTTGAGGGTCGGACTGAAGCTTTCTTT. Residues: CAWSVEGRTEAFF.